This T cell receptor (beta chain) was captured by sequencing in a study of blood T cell repertoires in COVID-19. Looking at the study overall: Spain, Italy and the United States supplied samples that represented acute and convalescent COVID-19.

V gave up 2 bases and J gave up 5 bases; unmatched junction bases: 5. The CDR3 spans 15 residues. Germline V gives CDR1 MNHEY, CDR2 SMNVEV (reference sequence). In the source study's methods: Amplified reference gene primers provided the basis for estimating nucleated cell counts. Generated by immunoSEQ multiplex PCR, the TCRdb table keeps only in-frame clones and is missing some. That table supplies the V and J calls and clone size; D and trimming were determined from the DNA. Of some 200,000 clones in the sample, 86% were seen once. The source of this sequence is a man in his 70s with acute or convalescent COVID-19. This chain uses TRBV27 with TRBJ1-5, with TRBD1 identical over 8 bases. Sequences were obtained from peripheral blood. CDR3 sequence (DNA): TGTGCCAGCAGTTTAGGGGCAGGGGGCCATCAGCCCCAGCATTTT. It codes for CASSLGAGGHQPQHF.